The table lists the clone carrying this TCR beta chain with a count of one. Its antigen is as yet unknown. Clones were read by immunoSEQ multiplex PCR, and TCRdb kept only the in-frame ones, dropping some. The sample has approximately 1,200 clones, around two fifths seen once; the top ten hold roughly 20%. This sample is part of a study of CXCR4 blockade with PD-1 therapy in pancreatic cancer. Findings and caveats of the study: Convergent selection by common tumor antigens was suggested by nucleotide rearrangement counts. Only TCRbeta chains were sequenced here.

The CDR3 has 13 amino acids. Germline V gene lookup returns CDR1 SQVTM and CDR2 ANQGSEA. Trimming took off 5 bases at V and 7 bases at J, with 14 bases between the two ends. The rearrangement links TRBV29-1 to TRBJ1-4; D might be TRBD1 (5 bases). The sequencing input was tumor tissue. This receptor was identified in a human donor with pancreatic ductal adenocarcinoma. This CDR3 reads CSVRRVFGEKLFF. The CDR3 DNA reads TGCAGCGTTCGCAGGGTATTCGGTGAAAAACTGTTTTTT.